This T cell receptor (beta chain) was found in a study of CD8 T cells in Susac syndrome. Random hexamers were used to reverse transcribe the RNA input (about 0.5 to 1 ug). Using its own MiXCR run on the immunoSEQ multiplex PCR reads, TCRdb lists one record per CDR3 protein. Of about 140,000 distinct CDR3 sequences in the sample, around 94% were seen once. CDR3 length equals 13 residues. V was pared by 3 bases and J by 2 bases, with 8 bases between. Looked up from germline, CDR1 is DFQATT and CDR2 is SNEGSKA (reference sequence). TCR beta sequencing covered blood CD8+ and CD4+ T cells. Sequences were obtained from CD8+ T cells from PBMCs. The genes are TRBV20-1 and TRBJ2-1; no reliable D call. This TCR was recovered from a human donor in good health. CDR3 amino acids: CSARTSPYNEQFF. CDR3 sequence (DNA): TGCAGTGCTAGGACCAGCCCCTACAATGAGCAGTTCTTC.